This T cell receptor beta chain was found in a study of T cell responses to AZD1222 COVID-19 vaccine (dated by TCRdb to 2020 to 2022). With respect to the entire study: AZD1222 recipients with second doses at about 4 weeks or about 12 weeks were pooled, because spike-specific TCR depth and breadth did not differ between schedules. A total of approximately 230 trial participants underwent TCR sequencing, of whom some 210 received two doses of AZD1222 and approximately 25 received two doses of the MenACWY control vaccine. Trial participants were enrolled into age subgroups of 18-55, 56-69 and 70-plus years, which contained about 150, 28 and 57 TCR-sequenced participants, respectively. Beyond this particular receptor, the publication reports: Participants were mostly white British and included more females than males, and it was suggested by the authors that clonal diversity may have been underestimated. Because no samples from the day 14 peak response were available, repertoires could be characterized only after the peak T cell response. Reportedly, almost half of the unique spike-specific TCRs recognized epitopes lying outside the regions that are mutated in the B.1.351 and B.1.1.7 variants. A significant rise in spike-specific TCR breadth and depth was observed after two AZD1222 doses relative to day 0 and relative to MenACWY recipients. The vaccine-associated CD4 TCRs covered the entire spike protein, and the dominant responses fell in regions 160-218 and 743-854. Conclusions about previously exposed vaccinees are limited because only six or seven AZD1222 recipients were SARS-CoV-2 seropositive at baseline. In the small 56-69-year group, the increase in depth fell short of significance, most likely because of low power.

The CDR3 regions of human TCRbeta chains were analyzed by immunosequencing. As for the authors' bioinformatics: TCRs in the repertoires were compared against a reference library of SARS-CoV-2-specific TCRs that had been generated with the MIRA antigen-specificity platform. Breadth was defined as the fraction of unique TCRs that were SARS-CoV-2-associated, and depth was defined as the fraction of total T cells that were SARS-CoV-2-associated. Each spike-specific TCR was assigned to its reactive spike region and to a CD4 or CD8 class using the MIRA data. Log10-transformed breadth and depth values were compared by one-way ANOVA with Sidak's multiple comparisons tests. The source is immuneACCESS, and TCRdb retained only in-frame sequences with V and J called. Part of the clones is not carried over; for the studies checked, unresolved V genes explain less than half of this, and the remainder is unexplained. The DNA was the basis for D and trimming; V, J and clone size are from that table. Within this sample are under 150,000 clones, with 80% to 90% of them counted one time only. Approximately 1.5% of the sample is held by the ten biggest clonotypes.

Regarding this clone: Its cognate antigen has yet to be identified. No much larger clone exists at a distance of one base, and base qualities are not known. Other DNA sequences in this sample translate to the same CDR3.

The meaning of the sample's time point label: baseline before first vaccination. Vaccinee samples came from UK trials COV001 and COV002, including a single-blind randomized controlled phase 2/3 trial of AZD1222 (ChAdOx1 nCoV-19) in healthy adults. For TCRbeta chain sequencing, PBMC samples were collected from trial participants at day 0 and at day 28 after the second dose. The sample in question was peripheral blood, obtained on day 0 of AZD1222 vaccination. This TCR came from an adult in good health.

This receptor carries the CDR3 CASSLARETQYF. The DNA sequence reads TGCGCCAGCAGCTTGGCCCGCGAGACCCAGTACTTC. The sequence is built from TRBV5-1 and TRBJ2-5; no D gene can be assigned with confidence. V is reduced by 0 bases and J by 5 bases, leaving a spacing of 5 bases between them. Reading the germline V gene gives CDR1 SGHRS and CDR2 YFSETQ. Spanning cysteine to phenylalanine, the CDR3 consists of 12 amino acids. Kept here is only the CDR3 DNA, which spans 36 bases and is read in frame from base 1. This CDR3, with the reference TRBV5-1 and TRBJ2-5 proteins standing in past its ends, gives the full variable domain KAGVTQTPRYLIKTRGQQVTLSCSPISGHRSVSWYQQTPGQGLQFLFEYFSETQRNKGNFPGRFSGRQFSNSRSEMNVSTLELGDSALYLCASSLARETQYFGPGTRLLVL.